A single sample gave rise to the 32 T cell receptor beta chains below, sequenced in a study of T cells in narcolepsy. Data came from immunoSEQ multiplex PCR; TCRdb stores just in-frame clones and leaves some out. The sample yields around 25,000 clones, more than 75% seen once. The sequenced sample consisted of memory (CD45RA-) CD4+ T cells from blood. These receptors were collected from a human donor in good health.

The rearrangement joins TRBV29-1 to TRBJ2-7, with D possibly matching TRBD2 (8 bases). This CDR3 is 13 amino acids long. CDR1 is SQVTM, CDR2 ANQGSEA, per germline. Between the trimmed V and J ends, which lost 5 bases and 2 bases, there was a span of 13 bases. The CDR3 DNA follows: TGCAGCGTTAGGGGGCGGGGGGCCTACGAGCAGTACTTC. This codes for CSVRGRGAYEQYF.

The CDR3 loop reads CASSWGQTGELFF. The CDR3, as DNA: TGCGCCAGCAGCTGGGGACAGACCGGGGAGCTGTTTTTT. This chain joins TRBV5-1 and TRBJ2-2; 7 bases fit TRBD1. V lost 3 bases and J lost 5; bases outside the gene matches: 1. From germline, CDR1 is SGHRS and CDR2 YFSETQ. The CDR3 length is 13 residues.

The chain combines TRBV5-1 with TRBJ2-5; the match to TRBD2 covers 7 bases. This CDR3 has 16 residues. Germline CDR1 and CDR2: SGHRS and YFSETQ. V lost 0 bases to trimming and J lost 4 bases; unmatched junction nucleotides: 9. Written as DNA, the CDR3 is TGCGCCAGCAGCTTGGCCTGGCGGGGGAGTCTAGAGACCCAGTACTTC. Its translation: CASSLAWRGSLETQYF.

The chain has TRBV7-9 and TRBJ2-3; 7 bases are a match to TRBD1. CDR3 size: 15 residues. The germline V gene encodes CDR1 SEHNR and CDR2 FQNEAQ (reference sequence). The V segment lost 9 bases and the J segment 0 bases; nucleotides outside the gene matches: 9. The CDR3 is CASTNPGQSTDTQYF. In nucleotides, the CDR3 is TGTGCCAGTACGAACCCGGGACAGAGCACAGATACGCAGTATTTT. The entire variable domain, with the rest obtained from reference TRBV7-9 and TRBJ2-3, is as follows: DTGVSQNPRHKITKRGQNVTFRCDPISEHNRLYWYRQTLGQGPEFLTYFQNEAQLEKSRLLSDRFSAERPKGSFSTLEIQRTEQGDSAMYLCASTNPGQSTDTQYFGPGTRLTVL.

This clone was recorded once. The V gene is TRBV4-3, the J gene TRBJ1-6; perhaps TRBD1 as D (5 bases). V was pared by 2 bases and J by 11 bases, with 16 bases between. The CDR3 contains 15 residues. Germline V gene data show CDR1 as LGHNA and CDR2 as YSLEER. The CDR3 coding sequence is TGCGCCAGCAGCCAAATGGGACCCCGAGGGGCACCCCTCCACTTT. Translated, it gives CASSQMGPRGAPLHF.

CDR3 region: CASSKPRGQGNTEAFF. In DNA form, the CDR3 reads TGTGCCAGCAGTAAACCCCGGGGACAGGGGAACACTGAAGCTTTCTTT. The chain links TRBV6-6 to TRBJ1-1; 9 bases are a match to TRBD1. The V gene end was trimmed by 5 bases and the J gene end by 1 base; junction bases not matched to a gene: 8. Germline CDR1 and CDR2: MNHNY and SVGAGI (reference sequence). The CDR3 has 16 residues.

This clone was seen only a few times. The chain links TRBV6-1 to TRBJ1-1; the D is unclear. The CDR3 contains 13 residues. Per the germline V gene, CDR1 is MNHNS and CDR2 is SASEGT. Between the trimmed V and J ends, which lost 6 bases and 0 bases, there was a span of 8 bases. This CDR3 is CASRGGLNTEAFF. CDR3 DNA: TGTGCCAGCAGAGGTGGGTTGAACACTGAAGCTTTCTTT.

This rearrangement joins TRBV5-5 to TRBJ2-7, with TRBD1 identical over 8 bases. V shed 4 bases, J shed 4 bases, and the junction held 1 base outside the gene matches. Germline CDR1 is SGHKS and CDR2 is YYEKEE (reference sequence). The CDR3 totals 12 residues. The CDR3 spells CASSGQGYEQYF. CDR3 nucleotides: TGTGCCAGCAGCGGACAGGGATACGAGCAGTACTTC.

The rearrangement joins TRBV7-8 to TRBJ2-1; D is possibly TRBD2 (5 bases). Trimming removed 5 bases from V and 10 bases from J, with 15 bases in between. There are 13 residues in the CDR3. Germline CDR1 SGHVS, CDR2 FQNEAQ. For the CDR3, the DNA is TGTGCCAGCAGCCTTGACTGGGGAGAGGAGCAGTTCTTC. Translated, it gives CASSLDWGEEQFF.

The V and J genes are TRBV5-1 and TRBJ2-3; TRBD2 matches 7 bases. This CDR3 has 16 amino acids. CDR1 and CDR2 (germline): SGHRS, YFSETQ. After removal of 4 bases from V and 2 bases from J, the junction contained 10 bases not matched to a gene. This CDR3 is CASSLGRLAATDTQYF. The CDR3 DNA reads TGCGCCAGCAGCCTGGGGCGCCTAGCGGCCACAGATACGCAGTATTTT.

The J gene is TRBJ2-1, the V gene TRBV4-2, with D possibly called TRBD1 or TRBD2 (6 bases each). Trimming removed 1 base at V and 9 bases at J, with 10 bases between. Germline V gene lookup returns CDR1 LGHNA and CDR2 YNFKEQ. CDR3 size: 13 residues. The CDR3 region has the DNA TGTGCCAGCAGCCAAGCGGAGGGGGTTGAGCAGTTCTTC. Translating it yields CASSQAEGVEQFF.

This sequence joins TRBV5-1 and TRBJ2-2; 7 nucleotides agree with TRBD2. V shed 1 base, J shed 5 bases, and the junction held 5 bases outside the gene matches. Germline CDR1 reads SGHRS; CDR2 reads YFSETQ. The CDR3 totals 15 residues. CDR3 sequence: CASSLNLGGTGELFF. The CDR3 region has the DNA TGCGCCAGCAGCTTGAATCTGGGAGGGACCGGGGAGCTGTTTTTT. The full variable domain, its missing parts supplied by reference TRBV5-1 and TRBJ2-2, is KAGVTQTPRYLIKTRGQQVTLSCSPISGHRSVSWYQQTPGQGLQFLFEYFSETQRNKGNFPGRFSGRQFSNSRSEMNVSTLELGDSALYLCASSLNLGGTGELFFGEGSRLTVL.

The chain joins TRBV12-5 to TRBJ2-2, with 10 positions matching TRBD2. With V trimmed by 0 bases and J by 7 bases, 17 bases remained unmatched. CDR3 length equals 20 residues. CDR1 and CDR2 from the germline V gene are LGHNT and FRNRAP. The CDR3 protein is CASGLVLASGGAGGVGELFF. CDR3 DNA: TGTGCTAGTGGTTTGGTACTCGCTAGCGGGGGCGCCGGTGGTGTCGGGGAGCTGTTTTTT. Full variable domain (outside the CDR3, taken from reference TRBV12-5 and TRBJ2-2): DARVTQTPRHKVTEMGQEVTMRCQPILGHNTVFWYRQTMMQGLELLAYFRNRAPLDDSGMPKDRFSAEMPDATLATLKIQPSEPRDSAVYFCASGLVLASGGAGGVGELFFGEGSRLTVL.

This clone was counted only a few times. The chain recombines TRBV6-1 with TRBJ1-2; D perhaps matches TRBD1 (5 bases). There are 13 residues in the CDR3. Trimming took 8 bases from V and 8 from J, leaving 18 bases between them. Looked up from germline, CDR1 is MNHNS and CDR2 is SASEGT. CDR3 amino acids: CASLQMGGRGYTF. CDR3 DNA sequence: TGTGCCAGCCTCCAGATGGGGGGGAGAGGCTACACCTTC.

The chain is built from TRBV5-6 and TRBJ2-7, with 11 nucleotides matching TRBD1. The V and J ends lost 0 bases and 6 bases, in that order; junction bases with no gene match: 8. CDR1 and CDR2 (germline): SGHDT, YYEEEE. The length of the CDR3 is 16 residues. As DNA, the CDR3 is TGTGCCAGCAGCTTGGTGGGGACAGGGGGAGTCGGCGAGCAGTACTTC. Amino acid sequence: CASSLVGTGGVGEQYF.

In DNA form, the CDR3 reads TGTGCCAGCAGCACTCAAGTCAAGGGCGATGAGCAGTTCTTC. Translating it yields CASSTQVKGDEQFF. The chain couples TRBV5-8 to TRBJ2-1; D remains unclear. V lost 4 bases to trimming and J lost 8 bases, with 16 bases between them. The CDR3 spans 14 residues. Germline V gives CDR1 SGHTS, CDR2 YDEGEE.

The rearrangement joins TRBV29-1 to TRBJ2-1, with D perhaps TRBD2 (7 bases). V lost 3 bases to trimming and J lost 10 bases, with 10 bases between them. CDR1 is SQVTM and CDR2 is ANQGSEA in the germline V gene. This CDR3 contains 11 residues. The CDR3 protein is CSVEKGGEQFF. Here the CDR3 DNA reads TGCAGCGTTGAGAAGGGGGGGGAGCAGTTCTTC.

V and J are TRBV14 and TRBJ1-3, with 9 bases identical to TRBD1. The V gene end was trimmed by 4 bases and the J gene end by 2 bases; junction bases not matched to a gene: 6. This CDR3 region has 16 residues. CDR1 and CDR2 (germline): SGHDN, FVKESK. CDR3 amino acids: CASSLNTGGTGNTIYF. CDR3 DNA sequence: TGTGCCAGCAGCCTGAACACAGGGGGCACTGGAAACACCATATATTTT.

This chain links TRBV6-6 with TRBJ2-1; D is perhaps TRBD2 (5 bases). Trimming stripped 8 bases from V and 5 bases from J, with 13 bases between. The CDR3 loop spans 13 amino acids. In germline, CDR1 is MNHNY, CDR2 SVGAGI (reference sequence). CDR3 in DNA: TGTGCCAGCCAACTAGGATCCGACAATGAGCAGTTCTTC. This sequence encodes CASQLGSDNEQFF.

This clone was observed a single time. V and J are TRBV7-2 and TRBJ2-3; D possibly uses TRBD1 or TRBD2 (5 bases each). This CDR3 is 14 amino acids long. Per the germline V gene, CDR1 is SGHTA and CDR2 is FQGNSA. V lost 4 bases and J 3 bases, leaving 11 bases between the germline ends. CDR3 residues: CASSSLEGTDTQYF. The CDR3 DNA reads TGTGCCAGCAGCTCGCTCGAGGGGACAGATACGCAGTATTTT.

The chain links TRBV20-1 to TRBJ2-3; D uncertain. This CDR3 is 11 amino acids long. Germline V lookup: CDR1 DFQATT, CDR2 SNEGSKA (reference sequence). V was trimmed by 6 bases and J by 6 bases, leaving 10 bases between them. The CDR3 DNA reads TGCAGTGCCGCCACCGGGGATACGCAGTATTTT. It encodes CSAATGDTQYF.

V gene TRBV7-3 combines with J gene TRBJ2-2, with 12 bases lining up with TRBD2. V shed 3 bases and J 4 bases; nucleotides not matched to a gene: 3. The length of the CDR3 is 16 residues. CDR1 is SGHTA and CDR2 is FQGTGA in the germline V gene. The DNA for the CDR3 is TGTGCCAGCAGCTTGGGACTAGCGGGTAGCACCGGGGAGCTGTTTTTT. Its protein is CASSLGLAGSTGELFF.

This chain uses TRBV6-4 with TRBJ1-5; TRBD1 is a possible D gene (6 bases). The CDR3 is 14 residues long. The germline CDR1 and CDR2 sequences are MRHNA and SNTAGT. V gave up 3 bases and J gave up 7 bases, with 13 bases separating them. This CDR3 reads CASSETAGDQPQHF. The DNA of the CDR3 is TGTGCCAGCAGTGAAACCGCAGGGGACCAGCCCCAGCATTTT.

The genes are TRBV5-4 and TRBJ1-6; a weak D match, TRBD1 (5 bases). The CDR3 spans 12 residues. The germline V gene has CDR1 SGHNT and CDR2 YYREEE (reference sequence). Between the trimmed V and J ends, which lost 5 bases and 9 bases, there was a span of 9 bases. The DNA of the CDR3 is TGTGCCAGCAGATTTGACAGTTCACCCCTCCACTTT. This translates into CASRFDSSPLHF. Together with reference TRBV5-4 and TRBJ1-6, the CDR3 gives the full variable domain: ETGVTQSPTHLIKTRGQQVTLRCSSQSGHNTVSWYQQALGQGPQFIFQYYREEENGRGNFPPRFSGLQFPNYSSELNVNALELDDSALYLCASRFDSSPLHFGNGTRLTVT.

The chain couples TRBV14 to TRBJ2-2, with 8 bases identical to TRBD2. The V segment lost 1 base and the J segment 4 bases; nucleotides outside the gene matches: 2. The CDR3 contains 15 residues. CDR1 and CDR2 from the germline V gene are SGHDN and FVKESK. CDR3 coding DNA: TGTGCCAGCAGCCAAGTTCTAGCGGGCACCGGGGAGCTGTTTTTT. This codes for CASSQVLAGTGELFF.

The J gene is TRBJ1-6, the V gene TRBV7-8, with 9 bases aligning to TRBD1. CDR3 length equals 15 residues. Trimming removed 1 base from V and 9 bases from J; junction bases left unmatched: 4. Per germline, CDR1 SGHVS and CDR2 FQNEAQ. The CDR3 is CASSLDRGLGSPLHF. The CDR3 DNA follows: TGTGCCAGCAGCTTAGACAGGGGGCTTGGTTCACCCCTCCACTTT.

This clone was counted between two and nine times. The CDR3 DNA reads TGTGCCAGCAGCTTGGCGGGGACGAACACTGAAGCTTTCTTT. Its translation: CASSLAGTNTEAFF. The rearrangement links TRBV5-8 to TRBJ1-1; a possible D gene is TRBD1 (5 bases). V lost 0 bases, J lost 1 base, and 7 bases lay in between. The CDR3 has 14 amino acids. The germline CDR1 and CDR2 sequences are SGHTS and YDEGEE.

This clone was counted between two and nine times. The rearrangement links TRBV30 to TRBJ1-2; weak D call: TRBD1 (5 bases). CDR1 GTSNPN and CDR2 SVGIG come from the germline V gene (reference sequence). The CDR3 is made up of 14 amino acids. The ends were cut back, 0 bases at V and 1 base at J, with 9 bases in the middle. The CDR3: CAWSVQQVNYGYTF. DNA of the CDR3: TGTGCCTGGAGTGTACAACAGGTTAACTATGGCTACACCTTC. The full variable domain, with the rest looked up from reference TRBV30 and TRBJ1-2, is SQTIHQWPATLVQPVGSPLSLECTVEGTSNPNLYWYRQAAGRGLQLLFYSVGIGQISSEVPQNLSASRPQDRQFILSSKKLLLSDSGFYLCAWSVQQVNYGYTFGSGTRLTVV.

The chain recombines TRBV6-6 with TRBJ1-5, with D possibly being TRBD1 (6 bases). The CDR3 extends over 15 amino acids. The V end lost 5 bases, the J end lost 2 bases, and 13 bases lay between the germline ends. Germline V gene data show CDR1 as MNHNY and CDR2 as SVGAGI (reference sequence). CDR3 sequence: CASSPGALGNQPQHF. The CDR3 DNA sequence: TGTGCCAGCAGTCCAGGGGCGCTGGGCAATCAGCCCCAGCATTTT.

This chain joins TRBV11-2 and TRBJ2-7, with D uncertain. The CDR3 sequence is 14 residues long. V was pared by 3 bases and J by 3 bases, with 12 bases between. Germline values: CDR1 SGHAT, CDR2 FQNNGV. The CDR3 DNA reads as TGTGCCAGCAGCTTTAGTAGCTCCTACTACGAGCAGTACTTC. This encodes CASSFSSSYYEQYF.

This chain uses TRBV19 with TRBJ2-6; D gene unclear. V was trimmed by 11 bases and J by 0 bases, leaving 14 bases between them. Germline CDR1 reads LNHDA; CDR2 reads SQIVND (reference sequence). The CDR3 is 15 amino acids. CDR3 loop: CASLTASSGANVLTF. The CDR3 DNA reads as TGTGCCTCCCTCACGGCAAGCTCTGGGGCCAACGTCCTGACTTTC.

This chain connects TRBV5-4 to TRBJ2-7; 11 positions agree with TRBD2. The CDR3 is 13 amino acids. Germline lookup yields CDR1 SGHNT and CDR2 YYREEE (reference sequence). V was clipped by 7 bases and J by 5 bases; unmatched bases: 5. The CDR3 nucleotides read TGTGCCAGCTTTCTAGCGGGAGGCCACGAGCAGTACTTC. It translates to CASFLAGGHEQYF.